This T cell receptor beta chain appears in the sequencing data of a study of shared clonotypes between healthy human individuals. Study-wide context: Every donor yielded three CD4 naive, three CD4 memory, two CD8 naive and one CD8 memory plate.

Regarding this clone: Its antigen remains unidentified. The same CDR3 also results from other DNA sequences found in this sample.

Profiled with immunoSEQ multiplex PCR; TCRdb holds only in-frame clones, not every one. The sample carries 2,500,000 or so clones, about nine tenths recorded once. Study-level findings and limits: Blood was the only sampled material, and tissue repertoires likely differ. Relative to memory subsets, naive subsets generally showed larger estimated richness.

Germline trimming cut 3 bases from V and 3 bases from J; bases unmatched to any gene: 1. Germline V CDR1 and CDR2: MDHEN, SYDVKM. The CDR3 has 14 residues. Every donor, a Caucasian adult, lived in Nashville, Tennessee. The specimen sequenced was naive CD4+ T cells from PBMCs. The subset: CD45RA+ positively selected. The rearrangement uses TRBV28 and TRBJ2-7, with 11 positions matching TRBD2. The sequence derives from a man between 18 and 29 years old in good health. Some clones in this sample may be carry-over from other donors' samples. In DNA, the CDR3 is TGTGCCAGCAGTTTGCTAGCGGGAGGCTACGAGCAGTACTTC. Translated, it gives CASSLLAGGYEQYF.